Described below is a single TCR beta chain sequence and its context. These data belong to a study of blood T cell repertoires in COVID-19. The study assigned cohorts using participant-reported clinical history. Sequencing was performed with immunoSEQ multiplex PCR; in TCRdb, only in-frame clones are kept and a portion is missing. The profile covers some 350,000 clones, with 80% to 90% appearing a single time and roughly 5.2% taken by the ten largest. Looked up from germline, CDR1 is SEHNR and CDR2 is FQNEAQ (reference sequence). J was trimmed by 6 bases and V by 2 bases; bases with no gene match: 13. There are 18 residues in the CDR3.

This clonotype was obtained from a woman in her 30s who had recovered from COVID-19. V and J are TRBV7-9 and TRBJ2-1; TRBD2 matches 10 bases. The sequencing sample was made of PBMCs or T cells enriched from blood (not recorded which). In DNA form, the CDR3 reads TGTGCCAGCAGCTTACATCGGCTAGCGGGGGCGCAGGTCAATGAGCAGTTCTTC. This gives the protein CASSLHRLAGAQVNEQFF. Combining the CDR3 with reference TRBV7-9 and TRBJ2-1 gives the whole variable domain DTGVSQNPRHKITKRGQNVTFRCDPISEHNRLYWYRQTLGQGPEFLTYFQNEAQLEKSRLLSDRFSAERPKGSFSTLEIQRTEQGDSAMYLCASSLHRLAGAQVNEQFFGPGTRLTVL.